The count of the clone carrying this T cell receptor (beta chain) is one. Methods used by the authors: Amplification of reference gene primers provided the estimated nucleated cell counts. Assay: immunoSEQ multiplex PCR; the TCRdb copy retains only in-frame clones and omits some. The DNA gave D and trimming, while V, J and clone size come from that table. The sample gives hundreds of thousands of clones, 87% of which show up once; roughly 1.9% is in the top ten. Those who participated ranged in age from about 18 to 95 years and resided in 24 US areas. Participant-reported clinical history was the basis for cohort assignment. The sample comes from a study of blood T cell repertoires in COVID-19. Study-wide background: Sample material is recorded as cDNA or gDNA derived from T cells, B-cell-depleted T cells, or PBMCs.

From germline, CDR1 is KGHSH and CDR2 LQKENI. V lost 4 bases and J lost 3, with 9 bases in between. The CDR3 runs to 14 residues. The specimen was PBMCs or T cells enriched from blood (not recorded which). The genes are TRBV18 and TRBJ2-2; possibly TRBD2 for D (5 bases). The clonotype was recovered from a woman younger than 30 with acute COVID-19. The CDR3 is CASSLWRDTGELFF. CDR3 nucleotide sequence: TGTGCCAGCTCACTTTGGCGGGACACCGGGGAGCTGTTTTTT. The full variable domain, with the rest looked up from reference TRBV18 and TRBJ2-2, is NAGVMQNPRHLVRRRGQEARLRCSPMKGHSHVYWYRQLPEEGLKFMVYLQKENIIDESGMPKERFSAEFPKEGPSILRIQQVVRGDSAAYFCASSLWRDTGELFFGEGSRLTVL.